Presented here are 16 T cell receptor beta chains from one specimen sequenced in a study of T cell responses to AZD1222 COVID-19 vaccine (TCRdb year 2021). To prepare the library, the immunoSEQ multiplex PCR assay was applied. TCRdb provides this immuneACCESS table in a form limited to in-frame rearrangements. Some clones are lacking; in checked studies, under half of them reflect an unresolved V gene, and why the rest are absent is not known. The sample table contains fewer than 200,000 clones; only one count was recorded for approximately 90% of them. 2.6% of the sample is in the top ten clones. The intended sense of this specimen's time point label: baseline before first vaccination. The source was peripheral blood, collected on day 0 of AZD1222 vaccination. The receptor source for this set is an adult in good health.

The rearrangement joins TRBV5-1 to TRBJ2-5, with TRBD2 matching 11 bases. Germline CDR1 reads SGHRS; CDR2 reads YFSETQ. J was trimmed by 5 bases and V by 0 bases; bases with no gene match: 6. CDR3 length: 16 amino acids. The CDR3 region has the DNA TGCGCCAGCAGCTTGGCTCCACTAGCGGGAGAGGAGACCCAGTACTTC. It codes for CASSLAPLAGEETQYF.

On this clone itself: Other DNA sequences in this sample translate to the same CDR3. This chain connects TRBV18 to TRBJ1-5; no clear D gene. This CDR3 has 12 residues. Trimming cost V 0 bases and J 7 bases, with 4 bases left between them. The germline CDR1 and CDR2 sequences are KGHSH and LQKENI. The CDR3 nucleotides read TGTGCCAGCTCACCACCGGGCCAGCCCCAGCATTTT. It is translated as CASSPPGQPQHF.

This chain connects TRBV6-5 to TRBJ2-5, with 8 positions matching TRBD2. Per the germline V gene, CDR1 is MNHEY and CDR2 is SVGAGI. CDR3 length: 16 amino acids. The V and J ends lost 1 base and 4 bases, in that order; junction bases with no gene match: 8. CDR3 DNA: TGTGCCAGCAGTTACTTACGGATCGGGAGGGGAGAGACCCAGTACTTC. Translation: CASSYLRIGRGETQYF.

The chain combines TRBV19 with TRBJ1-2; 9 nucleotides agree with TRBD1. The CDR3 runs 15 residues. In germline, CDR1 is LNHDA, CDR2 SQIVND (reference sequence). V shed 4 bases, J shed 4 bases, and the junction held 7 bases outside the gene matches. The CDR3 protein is CASSKDGTGSYGYTF. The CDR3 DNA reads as TGTGCCAGTAGTAAAGACGGGACAGGGAGCTATGGCTACACCTTC.

The DNA of the CDR3 is TGTGCCAGCTCACTGAGGGACACAAACAATGAGCAGTTCTTC. Its protein product is CASSLRDTNNEQFF. J is TRBJ2-1 and V is TRBV18; TRBD1 is a possible D gene (6 bases). The CDR3 sequence is 14 residues long. Trimming took 4 bases from V and 5 from J, leaving 12 bases between them. Germline V gene data show CDR1 as KGHSH and CDR2 as LQKENI.

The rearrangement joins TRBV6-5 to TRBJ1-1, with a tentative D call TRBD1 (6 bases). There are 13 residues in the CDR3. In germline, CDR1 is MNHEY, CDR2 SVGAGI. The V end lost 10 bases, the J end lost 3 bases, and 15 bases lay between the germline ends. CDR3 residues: CATQGSVYTEAFF. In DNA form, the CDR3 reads TGTGCCACCCAGGGGTCGGTGTACACTGAAGCTTTCTTT.

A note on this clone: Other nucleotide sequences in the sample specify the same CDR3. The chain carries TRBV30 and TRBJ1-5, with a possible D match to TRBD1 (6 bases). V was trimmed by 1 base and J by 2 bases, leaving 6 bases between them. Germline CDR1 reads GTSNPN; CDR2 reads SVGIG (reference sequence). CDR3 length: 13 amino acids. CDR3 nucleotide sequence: TGTGCCTGGAGTGGACAGGGCAATCAGCCCCAGCATTTT. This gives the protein CAWSGQGNQPQHF.

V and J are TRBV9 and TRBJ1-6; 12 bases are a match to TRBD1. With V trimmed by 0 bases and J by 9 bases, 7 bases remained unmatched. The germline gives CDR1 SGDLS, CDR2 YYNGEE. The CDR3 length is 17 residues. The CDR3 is CASSVATGQGAGSPLHF. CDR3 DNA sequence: TGTGCCAGCAGCGTAGCTACGGGACAGGGGGCAGGTTCACCCCTCCACTTT.

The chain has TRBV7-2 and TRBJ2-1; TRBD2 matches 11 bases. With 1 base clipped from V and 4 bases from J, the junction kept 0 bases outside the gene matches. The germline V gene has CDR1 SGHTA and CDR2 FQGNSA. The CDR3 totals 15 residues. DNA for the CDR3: TGTGCCAGCAGCTTAGTAGCGGGAGGGTACAATGAGCAGTTCTTC. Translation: CASSLVAGGYNEQFF.

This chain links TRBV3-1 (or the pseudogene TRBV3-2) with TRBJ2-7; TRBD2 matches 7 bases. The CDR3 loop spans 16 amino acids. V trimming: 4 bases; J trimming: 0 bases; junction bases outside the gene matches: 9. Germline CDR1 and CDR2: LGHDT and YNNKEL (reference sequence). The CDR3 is CASSRDSGPSSYEQYF. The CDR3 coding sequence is TGTGCCAGCAGCCGCGATAGCGGGCCGAGCTCCTACGAGCAGTACTTC.

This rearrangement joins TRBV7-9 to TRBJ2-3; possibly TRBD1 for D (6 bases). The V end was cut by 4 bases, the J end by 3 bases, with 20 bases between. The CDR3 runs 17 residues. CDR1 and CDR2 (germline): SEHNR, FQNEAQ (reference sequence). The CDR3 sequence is CASSSSILDRNTDTQYF. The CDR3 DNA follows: TGTGCCAGCAGCTCATCCATACTTGACAGGAATACAGATACGCAGTATTTT. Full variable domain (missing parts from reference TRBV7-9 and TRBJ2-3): DTGVSQNPRHKITKRGQNVTFRCDPISEHNRLYWYRQTLGQGPEFLTYFQNEAQLEKSRLLSDRFSAERPKGSFSTLEIQRTEQGDSAMYLCASSSSILDRNTDTQYFGPGTRLTVL.

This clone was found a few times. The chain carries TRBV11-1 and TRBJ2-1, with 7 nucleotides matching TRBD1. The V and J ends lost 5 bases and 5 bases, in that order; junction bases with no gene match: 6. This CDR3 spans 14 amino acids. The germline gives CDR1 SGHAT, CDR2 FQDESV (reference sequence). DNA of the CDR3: TGTGCCAGCAGCCCCGGGACAGCTAACAATGAGCAGTTCTTC. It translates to CASSPGTANNEQFF.

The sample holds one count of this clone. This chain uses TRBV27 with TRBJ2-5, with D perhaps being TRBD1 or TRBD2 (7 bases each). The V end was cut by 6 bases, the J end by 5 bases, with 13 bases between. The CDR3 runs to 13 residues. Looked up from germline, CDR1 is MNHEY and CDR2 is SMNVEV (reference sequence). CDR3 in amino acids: CASRNRGGETQYF. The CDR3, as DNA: TGTGCCAGCAGGAACAGGGGAGGGGAGACCCAGTACTTC.

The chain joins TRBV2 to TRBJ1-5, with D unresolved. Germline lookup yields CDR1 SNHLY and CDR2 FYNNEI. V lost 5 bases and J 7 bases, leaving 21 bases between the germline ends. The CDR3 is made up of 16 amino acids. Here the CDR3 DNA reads TGTGCCAGCAGTTCAAACCAGTGGTCCGGCAGGCAGCCCCAGCATTTT. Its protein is CASSSNQWSGRQPQHF.

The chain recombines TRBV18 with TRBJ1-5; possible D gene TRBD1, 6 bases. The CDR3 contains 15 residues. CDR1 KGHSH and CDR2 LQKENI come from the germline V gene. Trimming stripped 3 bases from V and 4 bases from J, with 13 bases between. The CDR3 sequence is CASSPDSGRNQPQHF. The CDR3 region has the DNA TGTGCCAGCTCACCGGACAGTGGACGGAATCAGCCCCAGCATTTT.

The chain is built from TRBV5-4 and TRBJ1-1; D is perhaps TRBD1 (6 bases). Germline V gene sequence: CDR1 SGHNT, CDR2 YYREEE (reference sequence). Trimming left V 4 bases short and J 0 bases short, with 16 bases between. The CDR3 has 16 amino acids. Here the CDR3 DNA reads TGTGCCAGCAGCCCTAAAGGACAGAGACTGAACACTGAAGCTTTCTTT. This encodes CASSPKGQRLNTEAFF.